This T cell receptor (beta chain) was profiled in a study of control samples from healthy donors and cancer patients. The CDR3 sequence is 12 residues long. V lost 5 bases to trimming and J lost 0 bases, with 2 bases between them. The germline gives CDR1 MDHEN, CDR2 SYDVKM. The protocol was immunoSEQ multiplex PCR, while the TCRdb copy is restricted to in-frame clones and leaves out a portion. This table has around 100,000 clones, around 88% appearing once. The sequencing sample was made of blood. The chain employs TRBV28 and TRBJ1-5; D is undetermined. The sequence derives from a man between 25 and 39 years old in good health. The CDR3 DNA sequence: TGTGCCAGCAGTGTTAGCAATCAGCCCCAGCATTTT. This gives the protein CASSVSNQPQHF.